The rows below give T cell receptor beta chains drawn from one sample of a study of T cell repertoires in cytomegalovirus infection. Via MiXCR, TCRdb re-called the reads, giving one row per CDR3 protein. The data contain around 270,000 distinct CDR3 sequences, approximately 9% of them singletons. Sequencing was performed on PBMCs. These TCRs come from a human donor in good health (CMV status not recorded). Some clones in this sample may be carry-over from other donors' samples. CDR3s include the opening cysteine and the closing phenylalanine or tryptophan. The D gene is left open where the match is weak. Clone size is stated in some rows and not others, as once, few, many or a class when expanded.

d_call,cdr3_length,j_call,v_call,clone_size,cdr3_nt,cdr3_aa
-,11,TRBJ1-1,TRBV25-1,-,TGTGCCAGCAGAGGGATCACTGAAGCTTTCTTT,CASRGITEAFF
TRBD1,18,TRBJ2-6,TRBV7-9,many,TGTGCCAGCAGCCCCACCCCGGGACAGATAACTGGGGCCAACGTCCTGACTTTC,CASSPTPGQITGANVLTF
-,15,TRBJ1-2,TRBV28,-,TGTGCCAGCAGTTTACGAGGACAAGCTAACTATGGCTACACCTTC,CASSLRGQANYGYTF
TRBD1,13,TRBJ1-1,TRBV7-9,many,TGTGCCAGCAGCCAAACTCGGACAGGTGAAGCTTTCTTT,CASSQTRTGEAFF
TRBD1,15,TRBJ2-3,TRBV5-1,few,TGCGCCAGCAGCGAGGGACAGGGGGCGATAGATACGCAGTATTTT,CASSEGQGAIDTQYF
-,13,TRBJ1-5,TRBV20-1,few,TGCAGTGCGACCAGAGGGGTAAATCAGCCCCAGCATTTT,CSATRGVNQPQHF
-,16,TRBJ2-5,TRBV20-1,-,TGCAGTGCTAGAATTCCCGGGGGGCGGCCCCGAGAGACCCAGTACTTC,CSARIPGGRPRETQYF
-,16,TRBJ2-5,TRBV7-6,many,TGTGCCAGCAGCTTCGGAAACCCCACAGGGTCAGAGACCCAGTACTTC,CASSFGNPTGSETQYF
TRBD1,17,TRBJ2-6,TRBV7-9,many,TGTGCCAGCAGCTTCGGGACAGGAGGACCTGGGGCCAACGTCCTGACTTTC,CASSFGTGGPGANVLTF
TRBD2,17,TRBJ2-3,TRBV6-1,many,TGTGCCAGCAGATTCTTCACAGCGGGGAGCATGACAGATACGCAGTATTTT,CASRFFTAGSMTDTQYF
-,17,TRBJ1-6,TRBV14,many,TGTGCCAGCAGCCACGGGGGGGGGAGCTCCTATAATTCACCCCTCCACTTT,CASSHGGGSSYNSPLHF
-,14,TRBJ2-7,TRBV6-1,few,TGTGCCAGCAGTCCCGGACTCAGTCGGTTCGAGCAGTACTTC,CASSPGLSRFEQYF
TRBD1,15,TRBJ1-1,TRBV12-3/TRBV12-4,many,TGTGCCAGCAGTTTAGTCCAGGGGGCTAACACTGAAGCTTTCTTT,CASSLVQGANTEAFF
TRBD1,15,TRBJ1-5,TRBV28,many,TGTGCCAGCAGCAAGACAGGGCGAGGCAATCAGCCCCAGCATTTT,CASSKTGRGNQPQHF
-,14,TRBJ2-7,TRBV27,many,TGTGCCAGCAGTCCGACTTTGAGGGAACGCGAGCAGTACTTC,CASSPTLREREQYF
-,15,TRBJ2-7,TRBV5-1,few,TGCGCCAGCAGCCAACAACAGGGTAGCTCCTACGAGCAGTACTTC,CASSQQQGSSYEQYF
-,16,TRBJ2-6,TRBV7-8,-,TGTGCCAGCAGCACTCAGGGGATGGGCGGGGCCAACGTCCTGACTTTC,CASSTQGMGGANVLTF
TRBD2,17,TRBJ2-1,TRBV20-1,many,TGCAGTGCTAGAGATCCGATGACTAGCGCTGGCTACAATGAGCAGTTCTTC,CSARDPMTSAGYNEQFF
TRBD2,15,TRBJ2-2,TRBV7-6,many,TGTGCCAGCAGGGTTCTAGCGGGACTAGCCGGGGAGCTGTTTTTT,CASRVLAGLAGELFF
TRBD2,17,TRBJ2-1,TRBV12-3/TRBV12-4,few,TGTGCCAGCAGTTTAATAATGGCGGGAGTCCCCTACAATGAGCAGTTCTTC,CASSLIMAGVPYNEQFF
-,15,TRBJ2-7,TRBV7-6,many,TGTGCCAGCAGCCTCCGGGCCATCACGGGCTACGAGCAGTACTTC,CASSLRAITGYEQYF
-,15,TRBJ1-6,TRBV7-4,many,TGTGCCAGCCAACCATCCGGCACCTATAATTCACCCCTCCACTTT,CASQPSGTYNSPLHF
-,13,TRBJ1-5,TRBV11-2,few,TGTGCCAGCAGCTTAGATTTAGGTCAGCCCCAGCATTTT,CASSLDLGQPQHF
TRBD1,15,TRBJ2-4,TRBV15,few,TGTGCCACCAGCAGAGTGGGACAGGGGGAAAGATTTCAGTACTTC,CATSRVGQGERFQYF
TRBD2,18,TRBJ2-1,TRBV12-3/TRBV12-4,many,TGTGCCAGCAGCGGGGGGGGACTAGCGTCTCCCTCCTACAATGAGCAGTTCTTC,CASSGGGLASPSYNEQFF
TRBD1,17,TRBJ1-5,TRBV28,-,TGTGCCAGCAGCACTACAGGGGCGACTGGGAGCAATCAGCCCCAGCATTTT,CASSTTGATGSNQPQHF
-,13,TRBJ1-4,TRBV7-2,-,TGTGCCAGCAGCTTGGGGGTAGAGTCTCAACTGTTTTTT,CASSLGVESQLFF
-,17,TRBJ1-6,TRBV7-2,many,TGTGCCAGCAGCATCGGGTCAGCGTCGTCCTATAATTCACCCCTCCACTTT,CASSIGSASSYNSPLHF
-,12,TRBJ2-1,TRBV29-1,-,TGCAGCGTTGGCAACAGTTGGAATGAGCAGTTCTTC,CSVGNSWNEQFF
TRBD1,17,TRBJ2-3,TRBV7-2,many,TGTGCCAGCAGCTCCCACAGGAGGACAGGGAGCACAGATACGCAGTATTTT,CASSSHRRTGSTDTQYF